What follows is one T cell receptor beta chain and its context. Its antigen remains unidentified. No quality values exist for individual bases; no much larger clone is one base distant. These data come from a study of vaccination effects on CD4 cells after COVID-19 (dated by TCRdb to 2021 to 2024). Background for the entire study: Participants received two doses of either the BNT162b2 or the mRNA-1273 mRNA SARS-CoV-2 vaccine. In both COVID-19 convalescent patients and infection-naive vaccine recipients, the study compared SARS-CoV-2 spike-specific CD4+ TCR repertoires from before mRNA vaccination with those from after it. Pre-vaccine samples were drawn from two convalescent patients 16 days and one week before the first dose, at 142 and 148 days after COVID-19 diagnosis. Cultures from other donors in the study were sequenced using the Oncomine TCR Beta short-read assay on an Illumina iSeq 100. Altogether, roughly 10 COVID-19 convalescent patients and 4 SARS-CoV-2-naive healthy vaccine recipients made up the full study. Here is what the overall study found, with its caveats: Only a small number of convalescent patients were included, and no early post-infection timepoints were available, which limited the study. Marked clonal contraction was observed in both infection-induced and vaccine-induced clones at late post-vaccination timepoints, consistent with waning T cell responses. In convalescent patients, the post-vaccine spike-reactive repertoire consisted mainly of new vaccine-induced clones, largely distinct from infection-induced clones.

CDR1 and CDR2 are drawn from the germline V gene: SGHTA, FQGTGA. The CDR3 spans 13 residues, from the cysteine through the phenylalanine. Here the CDR3 DNA is all that survives: 39 bases in frame from base 1. V and J lose 3 bases and 0 bases, and a span of 4 bases separates them. To prepare the library, the immunoSEQ multiplex PCR assay was applied. DNA from the cultured and isolated CD4+ T cells underwent TCR beta CDR3 sequencing. Turning to the authors' computational methods: Non-productive TCR sequences were discarded, and reads were trimmed to the CDR3 region, with only CDR3s of 7 or more amino acids retained. The MANAFEST web app was used to identify antigen-specific clonotypes by comparing expansion in peptide wells with expansion in reference cultures. For clones to be considered positive, expansion at FDR<0.05 versus reference and all other wells, an odds ratio above 5, and a frequency above 0.1% in two replicate wells were required. Cross-reactive clonotypes were defined as significantly expanded in SARS-CoV-2 spike wells and in at least one common cold coronavirus spike condition. Using the stringdist R package, CDR3 similarity was measured by Levenshtein distance, and unrooted trees were constructed with ape in R 3.6.1. In TCRdb, the immuneACCESS table is reduced to in-frame sequences with V and J assigned. These tables do not hold every clone; where another copy was compared, an unresolved V gene accounts for under half, and the others remain unexplained. V, J and clone size are those of that table, while D and trimming were read from the DNA. Counted in this sample were about 33,000 clones; roughly 69% of them appeared once. The leading ten clones occupy about a sixth of the sample.

In the ViraFEST assay, PBMC were stimulated with viral peptide pools, and antigen-specific CD4+ T cell clonotypes were then identified by expansion using TCR sequencing. After less than 13 days of culture, CD4+ T cells were isolated with the EasySep CD4+ T cell isolation kit. PCR-confirmed SARS-CoV-2 infection had occurred in convalescent patients between March and December 2020, before the Alpha, Beta and Delta variants emerged in the United States. Two million PBMC per well were cultured with around 9.8 ug/ml peptides in IMDM containing around 5.3% human AB serum, approximately 10 IU/ml IL-2 and gentamicin. Half of the culture medium was replaced with fresh IL-2-containing medium on days 3 and 7. Unless otherwise noted, each peptide stimulation condition was cultured in triplicate wells. PBMC were separated from whole blood using Ficoll-Paque Plus gradient centrifugation and were then either cryopreserved at -140C or used fresh. The overlapping peptide pools covered the spike proteins of SARS-CoV-2 and of the common cold coronaviruses HCoV-NL63, HCoV-OC43 and HCoV-229E. Genomic DNA was extracted from cultured CD4+ T cells with the QIAamp micro DNA kit.

The TCR sequence derives from a human donor who had a prior SARS-CoV-2 infection. The sample here was CD4+ T cells from PBMCs cultured with HCoV-NL63 spike peptides, taken before COVID-19 vaccination. The cell subset or site tag for this specimen amounts to: HCoV-NL63 spike overlapping peptide pool stimulation. The chain is made from TRBV7-3 and TRBJ2-3; confidence is insufficient to name the D gene. The nucleotide sequence reads TGTGCCAGCAGCTTCGCAAGCACAGATACGCAGTATTTT. This translates into CASSFASTDTQYF. Extended through the reference TRBV7-3 and TRBJ2-3 proteins, this CDR3 yields the full variable domain: GAGVSQTPSNKVTEKGKYVELRCDPISGHTALYWYRQSLGQGPEFLIYFQGTGAADDSGLPNDRFFAVRPEGSVSTLKIQRTERGDSAVYLCASSFASTDTQYFGPGTRLTVL.